This is a list of T cell receptor beta chains from one sample in a study of T and B cells in COVID-19 patients. MiXCR, run by TCRdb on the multiplex PCR reads, gives a single entry per CDR3 protein. The sample includes 14,000 to 15,000 distinct CDR3 sequences, about 31% of them seen just once. Sequenced sample: blood. Source of these receptors: a human donor who had recovered from COVID-19. CDR3s include the opening cysteine and the closing phenylalanine or tryptophan. The order of the fields is CDR3 protein, CDR3 DNA, clone size, D gene, J gene, V gene. The D gene is left open where the match is weak. Size tells how often a clone was seen (once, few, many) or the class of an expanded clone, and some rows leave it out.

CASSLTNYNEQFF TGTGCCAGCAGTTTAACAAACTACAATGAGCAGTTCTTC - - TRBJ2-1 TRBV6-5
CASSPASPNYGYTF TGTGCCAGCTCACCAGCCAGTCCTAACTATGGCTACACCTTC - - TRBJ1-2 TRBV18
CASSESRANYEQYF TGCGCCAGCAGTGAGTCTAGGGCGAACTACGAGCAGTACTTC - - TRBJ2-7 TRBV10-1
CSVAGTGGAEAFF TGCAGCGTGGCGGGGACAGGGGGAGCTGAAGCTTTCTTT medium-sized TRBD1 TRBJ1-1 TRBV29-1
CASSRRQGPTGELFF TGTGCCAGCAGCAGAAGACAGGGTCCCACCGGGGAGCTGTTTTTT medium-sized TRBD1 TRBJ2-2 TRBV5-6
CASSLSQGSSPLHF TGCGCCAGCAGCTTGAGTCAGGGAAGCTCACCCCTCCACTTT - - TRBJ1-6 TRBV5-1
CASSLAGHGYTF TGTGCCAGCAGCTTAGCAGGACATGGCTACACCTTC - - TRBJ1-2 TRBV11-1
CASSARPGRGRDTEAFF TGTGCCAGCAGCGCCAGACCAGGGCGTGGGAGAGACACTGAAGCTTTCTTT - - TRBJ1-1 TRBV7-4
CASSLGRGRAEAFF TGTGCCAGCAGTTTGGGTAGAGGGAGAGCTGAAGCTTTCTTT - - TRBJ1-1 TRBV27
CASSMGGENEKLFF TGTGCCAGTAGTATGGGGGGGGAGAATGAAAAACTGTTTTTT - - TRBJ1-4 TRBV19
CASSREGILPGNEQFF TGTGCCAGTAGTAGGGAGGGGATCCTCCCCGGCAATGAGCAGTTCTTC medium-sized TRBD2 TRBJ2-1 TRBV19
CASSYAGGNYGYTF TGTGCCAGCAGTTACGCGGGGGGCAACTATGGCTACACCTTC - - TRBJ1-2 TRBV6-5
CASSILQGQDGYTF TGTGCCAGTAGTATTCTCCAGGGCCAGGATGGCTACACCTTC - - TRBJ1-2 TRBV19
CSARLADTQYF TGCAGTGCTAGATTGGCAGATACGCAGTATTTT - - TRBJ2-3 TRBV20-1
CASSLGLAGQEETQYF TGTGCCAGCAGCTTGGGACTAGCGGGGCAGGAAGAGACCCAGTACTTC many TRBD2 TRBJ2-5 TRBV5-4
CASSLAGTAGEKLFF TGCGCCAGCAGCTTGGCAGGGACGGCCGGAGAAAAACTGTTTTTT - - TRBJ1-4 TRBV5-1
CASSQDTGPLSTDTQYF TGTGCCAGCAGCCAAGATACAGGCCCTCTTAGCACAGATACGCAGTATTTT - - TRBJ2-3 TRBV14
CSAQMDSTYEQYF TGCAGTGCCCAAATGGACAGCACCTACGAGCAGTACTTC - - TRBJ2-7 TRBV20-1
CASSLLQGNEKLFF TGTGCCAGCAGCTTGTTACAGGGGAATGAAAAACTGTTTTTT - TRBD1 TRBJ1-4 TRBV5-5
CATMWGGAWDF TGTGCCACCATGTGGGGGGGCGCGTGGGATTTT - - TRBJ2-3 TRBV28
CASSQKAPPGLARLEGTDTQYF TGTGCCAGCAGTCAAAAGGCCCCCCCGGGACTAGCTCGTCTCGAGGGCACAGATACGCAGTATTTT - TRBD2 TRBJ2-3 TRBV27
CASSYQAGGTDTQYF TGTGCCAGCAGTTACCAAGCGGGGGGAACAGATACGCAGTATTTT - TRBD2 TRBJ2-3 TRBV6-2/TRBV6-3
CASSPLAGPPGNEQFF TGTGCCAGCAGCCCTTTAGCGGGTCCCCCGGGGAATGAGCAGTTCTTC - TRBD2 TRBJ2-1 TRBV6-1
CASSMFGFRLQPQHF TGTGCCAGTAGTATGTTTGGGTTCCGTTTGCAGCCCCAGCATTTT many - TRBJ1-5 TRBV19
CSVEGGWGTPDTQYF TGCAGCGTTGAAGGGGGGTGGGGGACTCCAGATACGCAGTATTTT medium-sized - TRBJ2-3 TRBV29-1
CASSESGSYEQYF TGTGCCAGCAGTGAAAGTGGCTCCTACGAGCAGTACTTC few - TRBJ2-7 TRBV6-1
CATSGGGYGYTF TGTGCCACCAGCGGGGGCGGGTATGGCTACACCTTC many - TRBJ1-2 TRBV15
CASSGRDSNYEQYF TGTGCCAGCTCTGGCCGGGACAGTAACTACGAGCAGTACTTC few TRBD1 TRBJ2-7 TRBV5-6
CATQTNTGELFF TGTGCCACTCAAACGAACACCGGGGAGCTGTTTTTT medium-sized - TRBJ2-2 TRBV5-4
CAISETGGTGELFF TGTGCCATCAGTGAGACAGGGGGCACCGGGGAGCTGTTTTTT - TRBD1 TRBJ2-2 TRBV10-3
CAWGTGGLGEKLFF TGTGCCTGGGGGACGGGGGGCCTGGGTGAAAAACTGTTTTTT many - TRBJ1-4 TRBV30
CASSDKTSSGANVLTF TGTGCCAGCAGTGATAAGACATCTTCTGGGGCCAACGTCCTGACTTTC - - TRBJ2-6 TRBV11-3
CASSFRAPNTEAFF TGTGCCAGCAGCTTTAGGGCGCCGAACACTGAAGCTTTCTTT few - TRBJ1-1 TRBV12-3/TRBV12-4
CASSLEDYGYTF TGCGCCAGCAGCTTGGAAGACTATGGCTACACCTTC - - TRBJ1-2 TRBV5-1
CASSPNSAPNTGELFF TGTGCCAGCTCCCCGAACAGTGCCCCCAACACCGGGGAGCTGTTTTTT - - TRBJ2-2 TRBV18
CASSWDRDTGELFF TGTGCCAGCAGCTGGGACAGGGACACCGGGGAGCTGTTTTTT medium-sized TRBD1 TRBJ2-2 TRBV5-6
CASSLRGGQSTDTQYF TGTGCCAGCTCACTCAGGGGAGGGCAGAGCACAGATACGCAGTATTTT - - TRBJ2-3 TRBV18
CASTQGTGVPYEQYF TGTGCCAGCACCCAAGGGACAGGGGTTCCCTACGAGCAGTACTTC - TRBD1 TRBJ2-7 TRBV4-2
CSAGGLQAYF TGCAGTGCCGGCGGCCTCCAGGCGTATTTT - - TRBJ2-3 TRBV20-1
CASSLRAGDTGELFF TGCGCCAGCAGCTTGCGGGCAGGGGACACCGGGGAGCTGTTTTTT - - TRBJ2-2 TRBV5-1
CAWSSGAYGYTF TGTGCCTGGAGTAGCGGGGCCTATGGCTACACCTTC - - TRBJ1-2 TRBV30
CASSYSPEREKLFF TGTGCCAGCAGTTACTCCCCAGAGAGGGAAAAACTGTTTTTT few - TRBJ1-4 TRBV6-2/TRBV6-3
CASSTGGNEQFF TGTGCCAGTAGTACTGGGGGAAATGAGCAGTTCTTC medium-sized - TRBJ2-1 TRBV19
CASSQEVQGRTLHF TGTGCCAGCAGCCAAGAAGTCCAAGGGAGGACCCTCCACTTT - - TRBJ1-6 TRBV14
CASSSTGVNQPQHF TGTGCCAGCAGTTCGACAGGGGTCAATCAGCCCCAGCATTTT few TRBD1 TRBJ1-5 TRBV6-5
CASSPGAATYEQYF TGTGCCAGCTCACCAGGGGCAGCCACCTACGAGCAGTACTTC few - TRBJ2-7 TRBV18
CASSLRTSGGAGHRNEQFF TGTGCCAGCAGCTTAAGGACTAGCGGGGGGGCCGGGCACCGAAATGAGCAGTTCTTC - TRBD2 TRBJ2-1 TRBV11-1
CASSPFSETWHYGYTF TGTGCCAGCAGCCCCTTTAGTGAAACCTGGCACTATGGCTACACCTTC - - TRBJ1-2 TRBV5-5
CASSEAYGTSATYEQYF TGTGCCAGCAGTGAAGCGTATGGGACTAGCGCCACCTACGAGCAGTACTTC - TRBD2 TRBJ2-7 TRBV6-1
CASSLGRSGLTEAFF TGTGCCAGCAGCTTGGGAAGGTCAGGGTTAACTGAAGCTTTCTTT - - TRBJ1-1 TRBV5-4
CASTGRSSSYNSPLHF TGTGCCAGCACCGGCAGGTCGAGCTCCTATAATTCACCCCTCCACTTT few - TRBJ1-6 TRBV18
CASSHTGELFF TGTGCCAGTAGCCACACCGGGGAGCTGTTTTTT medium-sized - TRBJ2-2 TRBV19